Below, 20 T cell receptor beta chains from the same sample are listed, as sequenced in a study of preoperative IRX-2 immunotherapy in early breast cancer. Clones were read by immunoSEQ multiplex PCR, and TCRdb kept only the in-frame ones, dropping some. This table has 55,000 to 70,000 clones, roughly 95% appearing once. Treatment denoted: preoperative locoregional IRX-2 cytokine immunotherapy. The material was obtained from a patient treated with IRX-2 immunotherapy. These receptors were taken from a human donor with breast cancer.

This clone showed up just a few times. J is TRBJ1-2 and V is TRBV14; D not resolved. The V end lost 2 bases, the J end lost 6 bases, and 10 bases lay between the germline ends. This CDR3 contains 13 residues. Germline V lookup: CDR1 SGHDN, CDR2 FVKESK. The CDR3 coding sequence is TGTGCCAGCAGCCAATCCGGGTGGCATGGCTACACCTTC. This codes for CASSQSGWHGYTF.

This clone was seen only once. Written as DNA, the CDR3 is TGTGCCAGCAGGAGAACCACCGGGGAGCTGTTTTTT. This sequence encodes CASRRTTGELFF. The chain combines TRBV2 with TRBJ2-2; D is unresolved. Trimming pared 6 bases from V and 4 bases from J, leaving 6 bases between. The CDR3 loop spans 12 amino acids. The germline gives CDR1 SNHLY, CDR2 FYNNEI.

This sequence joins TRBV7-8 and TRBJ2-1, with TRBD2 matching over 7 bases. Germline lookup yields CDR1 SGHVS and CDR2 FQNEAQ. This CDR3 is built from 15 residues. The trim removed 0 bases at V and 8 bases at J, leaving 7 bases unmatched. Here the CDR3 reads CASSLAGRVIDEQFF. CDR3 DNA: TGTGCCAGCAGCTTAGCGGGGAGGGTCATCGATGAGCAGTTCTTC.

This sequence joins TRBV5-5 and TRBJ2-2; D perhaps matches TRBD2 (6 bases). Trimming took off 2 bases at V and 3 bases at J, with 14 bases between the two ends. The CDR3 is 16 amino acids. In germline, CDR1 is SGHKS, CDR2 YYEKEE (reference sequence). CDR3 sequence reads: CASSFAAGTHTGELFF. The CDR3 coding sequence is TGTGCCAGCAGCTTTGCTGCCGGGACTCACACCGGGGAGCTGTTTTTT.

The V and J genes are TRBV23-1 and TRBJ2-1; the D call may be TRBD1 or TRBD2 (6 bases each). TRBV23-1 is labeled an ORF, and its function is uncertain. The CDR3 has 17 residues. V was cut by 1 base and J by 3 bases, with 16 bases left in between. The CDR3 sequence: CASSQWGPGLLYNEQFF. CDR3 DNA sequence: TGCGCCAGCAGTCAATGGGGGCCGGGACTCCTCTACAATGAGCAGTTCTTC.

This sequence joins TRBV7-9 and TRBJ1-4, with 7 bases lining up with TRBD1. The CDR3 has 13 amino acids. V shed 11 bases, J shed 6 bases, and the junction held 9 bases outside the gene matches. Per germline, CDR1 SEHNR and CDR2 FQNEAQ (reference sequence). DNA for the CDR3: TGTGCCGCAGGGGGGCATCCCTATGAAAAACTGTTTTTT. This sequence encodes CAAGGHPYEKLFF.

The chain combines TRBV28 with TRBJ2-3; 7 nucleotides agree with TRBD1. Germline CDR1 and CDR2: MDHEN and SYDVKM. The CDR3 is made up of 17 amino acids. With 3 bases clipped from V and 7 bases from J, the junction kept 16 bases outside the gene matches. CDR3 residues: CASSFNRGPTSGNTQYF. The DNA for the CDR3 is TGTGCCAGCAGTTTTAATAGGGGGCCTACTTCAGGAAATACGCAGTATTTT.

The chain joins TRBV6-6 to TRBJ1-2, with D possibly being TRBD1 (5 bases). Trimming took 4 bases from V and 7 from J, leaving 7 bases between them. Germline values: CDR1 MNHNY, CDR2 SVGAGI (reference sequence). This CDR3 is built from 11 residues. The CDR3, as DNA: TGTGCCAGCAGTTCGGGGGTTGGCTACACCTTC. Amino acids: CASSSGVGYTF.

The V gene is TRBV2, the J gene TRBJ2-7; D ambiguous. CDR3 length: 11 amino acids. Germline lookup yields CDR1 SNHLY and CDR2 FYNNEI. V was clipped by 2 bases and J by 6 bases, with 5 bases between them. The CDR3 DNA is TGTGCCAGCAGTGAATTCCTCGAGCAGTACTTC. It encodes CASSEFLEQYF.

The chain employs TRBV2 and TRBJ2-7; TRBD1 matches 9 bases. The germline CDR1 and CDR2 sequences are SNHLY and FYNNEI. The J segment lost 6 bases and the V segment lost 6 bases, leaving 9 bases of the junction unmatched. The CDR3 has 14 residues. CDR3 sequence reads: CASSDRTGVSEQYF. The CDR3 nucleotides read TGTGCCAGCAGCGATCGGACAGGGGTAAGCGAGCAGTACTTC.

For the CDR3, the DNA is TGTGCCAGCAGTGGGGGGAGCTCCTACAATGAGCAGTTCTTC. It encodes CASSGGSSYNEQFF. The chain recombines TRBV21-1 with TRBJ2-1; the table's D gene call, TRBD2, was not cross checked with the DNA. TRBV21-1 corresponds to a pseudogene. The CDR3 spans 14 residues.

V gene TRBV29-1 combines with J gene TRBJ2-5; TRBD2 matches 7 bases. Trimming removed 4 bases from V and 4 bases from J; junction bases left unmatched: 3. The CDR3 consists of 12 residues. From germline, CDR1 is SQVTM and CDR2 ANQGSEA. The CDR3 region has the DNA TGCAGCGTTGGAACGGGGGGAGAGACCCAGTACTTC. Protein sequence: CSVGTGGETQYF.

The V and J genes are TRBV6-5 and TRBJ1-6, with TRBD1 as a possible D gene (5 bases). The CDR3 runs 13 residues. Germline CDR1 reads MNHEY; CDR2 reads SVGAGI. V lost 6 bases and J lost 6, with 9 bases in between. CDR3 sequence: CASRDTTNSPLHF. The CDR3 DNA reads TGTGCCAGCAGGGACACAACTAATTCACCCCTCCACTTT.

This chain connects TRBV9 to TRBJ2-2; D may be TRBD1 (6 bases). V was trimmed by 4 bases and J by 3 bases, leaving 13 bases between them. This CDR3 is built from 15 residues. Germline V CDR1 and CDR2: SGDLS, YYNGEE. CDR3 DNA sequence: TGTGCCAGCAGCTTTGACAGGTCGTACACCGGGGAGCTGTTTTTT. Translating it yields CASSFDRSYTGELFF. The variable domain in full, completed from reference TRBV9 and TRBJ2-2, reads DSGVTQTPKHLITATGQRVTLRCSPRSGDLSVYWYQQSLDQGLQFLIQYYNGEERAKGNILERFSAQQFPDLHSELNLSSLELGDSALYFCASSFDRSYTGELFFGEGSRLTVL.

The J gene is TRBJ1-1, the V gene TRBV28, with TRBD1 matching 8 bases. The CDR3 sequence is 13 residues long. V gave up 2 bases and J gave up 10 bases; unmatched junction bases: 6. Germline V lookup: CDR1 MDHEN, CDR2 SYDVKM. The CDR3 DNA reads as TGTGCCAGCAGTTTAGGACAGGGAGTTGGAGCTTTCTTT. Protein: CASSLGQGVGAFF.

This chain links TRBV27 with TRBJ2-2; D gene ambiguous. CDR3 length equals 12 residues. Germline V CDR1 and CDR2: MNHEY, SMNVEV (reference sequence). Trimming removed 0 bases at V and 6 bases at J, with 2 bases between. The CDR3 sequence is CASSLSSGELFF. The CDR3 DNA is TGTGCCAGCAGTTTATCGTCCGGGGAGCTGTTTTTT.

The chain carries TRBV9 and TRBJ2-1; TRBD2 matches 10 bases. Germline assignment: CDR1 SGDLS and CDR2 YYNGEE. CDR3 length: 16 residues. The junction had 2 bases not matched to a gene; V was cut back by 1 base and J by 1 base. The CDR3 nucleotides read TGTGCCAGCAGCGTATTAGCGGGAGGATCCTACAATGAGCAGTTCTTC. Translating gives CASSVLAGGSYNEQFF.

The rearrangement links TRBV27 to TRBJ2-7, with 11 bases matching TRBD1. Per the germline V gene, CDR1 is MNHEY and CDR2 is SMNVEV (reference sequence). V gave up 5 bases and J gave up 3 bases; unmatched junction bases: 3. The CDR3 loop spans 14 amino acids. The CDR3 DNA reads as TGTGCCAGCAGTCCGGACAGGGGGCACTACGAGCAGTACTTC. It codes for CASSPDRGHYEQYF.

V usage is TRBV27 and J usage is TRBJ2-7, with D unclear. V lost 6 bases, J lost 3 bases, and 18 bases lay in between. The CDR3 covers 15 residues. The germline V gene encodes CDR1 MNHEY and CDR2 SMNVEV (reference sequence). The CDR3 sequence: CASRFDRTAVYEQYF. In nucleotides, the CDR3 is TGTGCCAGCAGATTCGACCGAACGGCGGTCTACGAGCAGTACTTC.

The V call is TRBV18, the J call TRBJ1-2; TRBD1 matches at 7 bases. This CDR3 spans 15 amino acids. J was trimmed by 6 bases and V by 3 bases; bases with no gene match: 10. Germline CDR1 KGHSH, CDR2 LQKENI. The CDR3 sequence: CASSPENRDSDGYTF. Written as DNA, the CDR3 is TGTGCCAGCTCACCCGAAAACCGGGACAGTGATGGCTACACCTTC.